One and the same sample provided the 28 T cell receptor beta chains below, sequenced in a study of tumor and adjacent non-tumor tissue in lung cancer. RNA was extracted from bulk tissue without any cell sorting. The normal lung tissue was taken more than 3 cm from the tumor edge. The library came from three nested PCR rounds adapted from ARM-PCR protocols. A single record per CDR3 protein comes from TCRdb applying MiXCR to the multiplex PCR reads. This sample has over 80,000 distinct CDR3 sequences, with about 77% found just once. The sample was distant non-tumor lung tissue. The source is a woman between 50 and 59 years old with non-small cell lung cancer.

The V gene is TRBV6-5, the J gene TRBJ2-1; 7 positions agree with TRBD2. CDR1 and CDR2 from the germline V gene are MNHEY and SVGAGI. V shed 7 bases, J shed 7 bases, and the junction held 16 bases outside the gene matches. The CDR3 has 16 residues. In nucleotides, the CDR3 is TGTGCCAGCAAGACATCTGGACTAGAGGCGGGGAATGAGCAGTTCTTC. This encodes CASKTSGLEAGNEQFF.

As to this clonotype: An end of the junction does not agree with germline; a read error may underlie this. The chain combines TRBV7-8 with TRBJ2-7; 7 bases match TRBD2. This CDR3 has 16 amino acids. CDR1 and CDR2 (germline): SGHVS, FQNEAQ. The CDR3 coding sequence is TGTACAAGGGAAAAGAAGCAGCGGGGACCCTTCTACGAGCACTACTTC. Encoded protein: CTREKKQRGPFYEHYF. Using reference TRBV7-8 and TRBJ2-7 for the parts outside the CDR3, the full variable domain is GAGVSQSPRYKVAKRGQDVALRCDPISGHVSLFWYQQALGQGPEFLTYFQNEAQLDKSGLPSDRFFAERPEGSVSTLKIQRTQQEDSAVYLCTREKKQRGPFYEHYFGPGTRLTVT.

Points on this clonotype: The CDR3 carries no conserved terminal phenylalanine or tryptophan, so it likely arises from a read error. This chain uses TRBV6-6 with TRBJ2-3; D perhaps matches TRBD1 (5 bases). Trimming cost V 7 bases and J 11 bases, with 22 bases left between them. Germline CDR1 MNHNY, CDR2 SVGAGI (reference sequence). The CDR3 is 14 amino acids. The CDR3 protein is CASIEDSTTGMQYI. Written as DNA, the CDR3 is TGTGCCAGCATCGAAGACAGTACCACAGGTATGCAGTATATT.

This clonotype was seen many times. The V and J genes are TRBV5-1 and TRBJ2-2; 10 bases line up with TRBD2. The ends lost 7 bases at V and 2 bases at J; junction bases unmatched: 8. Per germline, CDR1 SGHRS and CDR2 YFSETQ. The CDR3 is made up of 16 amino acids. The CDR3 protein is CASAYLAGANTGELFF. CDR3 DNA: TGCGCCAGCGCCTACCTAGCGGGAGCCAACACCGGGGAGCTGTTTTTT.

Worth noting for this clonotype: The junction does not match germline at one end; this may be a read error. The genes are TRBV29-1 and TRBJ2-7; 7 positions agree with TRBD2. The CDR3 has 12 residues. The germline CDR1 and CDR2 sequences are SQVTM and ANQGSEA. CDR3 sequence reads: CCVEGRGREQYF. For the CDR3, the DNA is TGCTGCGTTGAAGGTCGGGGGAGGGAGCAGTATTTC.

Regarding this clonotype: The conserved closing phenylalanine or tryptophan is absent in this CDR3, likely reflecting a read error. The chain combines TRBV12-3 or TRBV12-4 with TRBJ1-5; D gene unclear. The CDR3 length is 13 residues. V was shortened by 5 bases and J by 4 bases, with 9 bases between the two germline ends. The CDR3 loop reads CASSQNRNQPQHL. DNA of the CDR3: TGTGCCAGCAGTCAGAATAGGAATCAGCCCCAGCATCTT.

This clonotype was found a few times. A junction end diverges from the germline sequence, so it may reflect a read error. The chain carries TRBV10-3 and TRBJ2-7; 7 bases are shared with TRBD1. The CDR3 is made up of 15 amino acids. Germline loops: CDR1 ENHRY, CDR2 SYGVKD. The CDR3 DNA follows: TGTACCATCTGTGAGTCGAGGGACAGAGGCTACGAGCAGTACTTC. Its protein product is CTICESRDRGYEQYF.

Regarding this clonotype: The conserved closing phenylalanine or tryptophan is absent in this CDR3, likely reflecting a read error. The chain employs TRBV29-1 and TRBJ2-3; D not resolved. The CDR3 covers 11 residues. Germline V gene lookup returns CDR1 SQVTM and CDR2 ANQGSEA. Trimming stripped 5 bases from V and 0 bases from J, with 3 bases between. CDR3: CSVYSTDTQYL. The CDR3 DNA follows: TGCAGCGTTTATAGCACAGATACGCAGTATCTT.

On this clonotype itself: A single base separates this from a much larger clone, so it may be a read error. This rearrangement joins TRBV28 to TRBJ1-2; D remains ambiguous. Germline CDR1 and CDR2: MDHEN and SYDVKM. The CDR3 runs 14 residues. CDR3 in amino acids: CASSSGLVGYGYAF. The CDR3, as DNA: TGTGCCAGCAGTTCAGGTCTAGTAGGGTATGGCTACGCCTTC.

About this clonotype: An end of the junction differs from the germline gene, which may be a read error. CDR3 amino acids: CAISLSSWEQYF. CDR3 coding DNA: TGTGCCATCAGCTTAAGCAGCTGGGAACAGTACTTC. This chain uses TRBV11-2 with TRBJ2-7; D is ambiguous. CDR3 length: 12 amino acids. Germline V gene lookup returns CDR1 SGHAT and CDR2 FQNNGV.

Turning to this clonotype: One end of the junction fails to match germline, which may point to a read error. This sequence joins TRBV6-1 and TRBJ2-2; the D call may be TRBD1 or TRBD2 (7 bases each). CDR3 length: 15 amino acids. Germline loops: CDR1 MNHNS, CDR2 SASEGT. CDR3 in DNA: TGTGCCAGCAGTGAAATAGAGGGGGCGGTCGGGGGGCTGTTTTTC. It specifies CASSEIEGAVGGLFF.

On this clonotype: Because the CDR3 is missing its conserved closing phenylalanine or tryptophan, this is likely a read error. The DNA is omitted, as the CDR3 cannot be located on it reliably, and the CDR3 follows TCRdb's listing. The chain is built from TRBV11-3 and TRBJ2-7; the table's D call, TRBD1, was not checked against the DNA. Germline CDR1 and CDR2: SGHNT and YENEEA. The CDR3 numbers 13 amino acids, ends counted. The CDR3 loop reads CTSSSGQDDELYL.

Worth noting for this clonotype: An end of the junction differs from the germline gene, which may be a read error. The chain couples TRBV5-1 to TRBJ2-1; D perhaps matches TRBD1 (5 bases). The CDR3 totals 16 residues. Germline-derived CDR1 and CDR2 are SGHRS and YFSETQ. This chain's CDR3 is CASSPFFDRAYNEQLF. CDR3 nucleotide sequence: TGCGCCAGCAGCCCATTTTTCGACAGAGCATACAATGAGCAGCTCTTC.

The chain couples TRBV30 to TRBJ2-2; 8 bases fit TRBD2. V was pared by 3 bases and J by 8 bases, with 11 bases of the junction left unmatched. CDR1 GTSNPN and CDR2 SVGIG come from the germline V gene (reference sequence). This CDR3 has 15 amino acids. CDR3 residues: CAWSNGGRRTGELFF. The CDR3 DNA reads as TGTGCCTGGAGCAATGGCGGGAGGCGGACTGGGGAGCTGTTTTTT.

This clonotype showed up just once. Possible read error: a much larger clone is one base away. CDR3 residues: CASSLVEETQYF. CDR3 DNA sequence: TGCGCCAGCAGCTTGGTTGAGGAGACCCAGTACTTC. This sequence joins TRBV5-1 and TRBJ2-5; no definite D call. The CDR3 totals 12 residues. Germline lookup yields CDR1 SGHRS and CDR2 YFSETQ. V dropped 0 bases and J dropped 5 bases, with 5 bases sitting between them. Full variable domain (remainder filled in from reference TRBV5-1 and TRBJ2-5): KAGVTQTPRYLIKTRGQQVTLSCSPISGHRSVSWYQQTPGQGLQFLFEYFSETQRNKGNFPGRFSGRQFSNSRSEMNVSTLELGDSALYLCASSLVEETQYFGPGTRLLVL.

This clonotype was seen once. The CDR3 end shows no conserved phenylalanine or tryptophan, and so a read error is likely. Because the CDR3's place on the DNA is in doubt, the DNA is left out and the CDR3 is given as listed by TCRdb. V usage is TRBV4-2 and J usage is TRBJ2-3; the table's TRBD1 call for D was not verified on the DNA. The CDR3 adds up to 16 amino acids, both ends counted. CDR1 is LGHNA, CDR2 YNFKEQ, per germline. CDR3 protein: CASSKGTGTTTDTQYY.

V is TRBV7-2 and J is TRBJ2-1, with 8 bases matching TRBD1. Looked up from germline, CDR1 is SGHTA and CDR2 is FQGNSA. The CDR3 is 15 amino acids. V shed 2 bases and J 4 bases; nucleotides not matched to a gene: 4. CDR3 amino acids: CASSLQGAVYNEQFF. The DNA for the CDR3 is TGTGCCAGCAGCTTACAGGGGGCGGTGTACAATGAGCAGTTCTTC.

Comment on this clonotype: One end of the junction is discordant with germline, which a read error may explain. The rearrangement uses TRBV11-2 and TRBJ2-3, with 8 bases aligning to TRBD1. Germline V lookup: CDR1 SGHAT, CDR2 FQNNGV. This CDR3 has 17 amino acids. The CDR3 sequence: CASSPLVGRGLTDTQYF. CDR3 nucleotides: TGTGCCAGCAGCCCCCTGGTGGGCAGGGGGCTCACAGATACGCAATATTTT.

For this clonotype: At one end, the junction sequence differs from germline, possibly due to a read error. V usage is TRBV20-1 and J usage is TRBJ2-2, with a possible D match to TRBD2 (5 bases). Germline V gene sequence: CDR1 DFQATT, CDR2 SNEGSKA (reference sequence). The CDR3 spans 12 residues. The CDR3 DNA follows: TGCAGTGCTAGGGACGGAACCGGGAAGCTCTTTTTT. Residues: CSARDGTGKLFF.

The chain combines TRBV6-5 with TRBJ1-1; D unresolved. V was cut by 5 bases and J by 7 bases, with 17 bases left in between. The CDR3 is made up of 14 amino acids. The germline gives CDR1 MNHEY, CDR2 SVGAGI. The CDR3, as DNA: TGTGCCAGCAGTCTCATGGGAGGGCAAAGTGAAGCTTTCTTT. Amino acid sequence: CASSLMGGQSEAFF.

Regarding this clonotype: A read error may produce the germline difference seen at one junction end. This chain joins TRBV12-3 or TRBV12-4 and TRBJ1-6; TRBD1 aligns across 8 bases. The CDR3 is 14 amino acids. CDR3 coding DNA: TGTGCCAGCAATGGACAGGGAGGAAATTCACACCTCCACTTT. This sequence encodes CASNGQGGNSHLHF.

The chain is built from TRBV6-5 and TRBJ2-3; weak D call: TRBD2 (5 bases). CDR3 length equals 16 residues. Germline CDR1 and CDR2: MNHEY and SVGAGI. The V and J ends lost 5 bases and 0 bases respectively, with 15 bases between them. Here the CDR3 reads CASSHYSSGSTDTQYF. The CDR3 DNA reads TGTGCCAGCAGTCACTATTCCAGCGGAAGCACAGATACGCAGTATTTT.

In regard to this clonotype: One junction end does not reproduce the germline sequence, and a read error may be involved. This chain links TRBV5-6 with TRBJ2-5, with TRBD2 matching 11 bases. In germline, CDR1 is SGHDT, CDR2 YYEEEE. This CDR3 has 16 residues. CDR3 residues: CANSHTSGSRLETQYF. Written as DNA, the CDR3 is TGTGCCAACAGCCATACTAGCGGGAGTCGGTTAGAGACCCAGTACTTC.

This clonotype was counted between two and nine times. At one end the junction does not follow the germline gene, possibly because of a read error. The DNA of the CDR3 is TGTGCCATCAGTCCGGGACAGGGGAGCAATGAGCGGTTCTTC. Protein sequence: CAISPGQGSNERFF. The rearrangement joins TRBV6-6 to TRBJ2-1, with TRBD1 identical over 10 bases. The germline V gene has CDR1 MNHNY and CDR2 SVGAGI (reference sequence). CDR3 length: 14 amino acids.

This clonotype has a count of ten or more. The chain links TRBV29-1 to TRBJ2-1; 7 positions match TRBD2. The V and J ends lost 0 bases and 5 bases, in that order; junction bases with no gene match: 10. The CDR3 is made up of 16 amino acids. CDR1 is SQVTM and CDR2 is ANQGSEA in the germline V gene. CDR3: CSVEDGRGRRNNEQFF. Written as DNA, the CDR3 is TGCAGCGTTGAAGATGGGAGGGGACGACGAAACAATGAGCAGTTCTTC.

About this clonotype: This may arise from a read error, as a much more abundant clone is one base away. The chain links TRBV9 to TRBJ2-3; no clear D. Germline CDR1 SGDLS, CDR2 YYNGEE. CDR3 length equals 15 residues. The CDR3 region is CASSAQSLSTDTQCF. In DNA, the CDR3 is TGTGCCAGCAGCGCCCAAAGTCTTAGCACAGATACGCAGTGTTTT.

Concerning this clonotype itself: This may arise from a read error, as a much more abundant clone is one base away. The rearrangement links TRBV28 to TRBJ2-7, with TRBD1 matching over 7 bases. Germline V CDR1 and CDR2: MDHEN, SYDVKM. CDR3 length: 15 residues. CDR3: CASSPPGTVRYEQCF. CDR3 nucleotides: TGTGCCAGCAGCCCGCCCGGGACAGTGCGCTACGAGCAGTGCTTC.

As concerns this clonotype: Relative to the germline gene, one junction end is altered; a read error may explain this. The rearrangement uses TRBV5-6 and TRBJ1-4; D is undetermined. Germline loops: CDR1 SGHDT, CDR2 YYEEEE. This CDR3 has 16 residues. The CDR3 DNA is TGTGCCAGCAACTTCGAGAGATCTGCAACTAGTGAAAAACTGTTTTTT. Translation: CASNFERSATSEKLFF.